Listed here are 2 T cell receptor beta chains from one sample, sequenced in a study of T cells in Graves' hyperthyroidism and ophthalmopathy. Regions amplified from RNA transcripts were the TCR beta CDR3 regions. HTBI primers drove first-round RT-PCR of the TCR CDR3. TCRdb passed the multiplex PCR reads through MiXCR, listing each CDR3 protein once. The sample carries roughly 98,000 distinct CDR3 sequences, roughly 37% recorded once. The sequenced sample was peripheral blood or thyroid tissue (not recorded which). The source of these receptors is a woman younger than 45 with Graves' hyperthyroidism.

This clonotype was seen just once. The chain joins TRBV5-6 to TRBJ2-7, with 11 bases aligning to TRBD2. CDR1 and CDR2 (germline): SGHDT, YYEEEE. The CDR3 runs 15 residues. With 3 bases clipped from V and 7 bases from J, the junction kept 9 bases outside the gene matches. CDR3: CASSSVAGGPREQYF. The CDR3, as DNA: TGTGCCAGCAGCTCGGTAGCGGGAGGGCCTCGGGAGCAGTACTTC.

The rearrangement uses TRBV7-8 and TRBJ2-7, with D possibly being TRBD2 (5 bases). CDR1 and CDR2 from the germline V gene are SGHVS and FQNEAQ. CDR3 length: 14 residues. V lost 6 bases, J lost 0 bases, and 12 bases lay in between. The chain's CDR3 is CASSLPGTSYEQYF. CDR3 nucleotides: TGTGCCAGCAGTTTACCGGGAACCTCCTACGAGCAGTACTTC.